Here is one T cell receptor beta chain with its context. The record originates from a study of blood T cell repertoires in COVID-19. As for the study in general: T cells, B-cell-depleted T cells, or PBMCs provided the cDNA or gDNA that served as material.

Method: immunoSEQ multiplex PCR; TCRdb's copy keeps in-frame clones and lacks some. The table lists fewer than 250,000 clones, around 83% of them singletons. What was sequenced was peripheral blood. The clonotype comes from a woman aged 50 to 65 with acute or convalescent COVID-19.

CDR3 sequence reads: CASSFNTLAASTDTQYF. CDR3 coding DNA: TGTGCCAGCAGCTTTAACACGCTAGCGGCTAGCACAGATACGCAGTATTTT. This chain links TRBV11-2 with TRBJ2-3, with 7 bases aligning to TRBD2. In germline, CDR1 is SGHAT, CDR2 FQNNGV. This CDR3 has 17 residues. J gave up 0 bases and V 3 bases, and 9 bases lay outside the gene matches.